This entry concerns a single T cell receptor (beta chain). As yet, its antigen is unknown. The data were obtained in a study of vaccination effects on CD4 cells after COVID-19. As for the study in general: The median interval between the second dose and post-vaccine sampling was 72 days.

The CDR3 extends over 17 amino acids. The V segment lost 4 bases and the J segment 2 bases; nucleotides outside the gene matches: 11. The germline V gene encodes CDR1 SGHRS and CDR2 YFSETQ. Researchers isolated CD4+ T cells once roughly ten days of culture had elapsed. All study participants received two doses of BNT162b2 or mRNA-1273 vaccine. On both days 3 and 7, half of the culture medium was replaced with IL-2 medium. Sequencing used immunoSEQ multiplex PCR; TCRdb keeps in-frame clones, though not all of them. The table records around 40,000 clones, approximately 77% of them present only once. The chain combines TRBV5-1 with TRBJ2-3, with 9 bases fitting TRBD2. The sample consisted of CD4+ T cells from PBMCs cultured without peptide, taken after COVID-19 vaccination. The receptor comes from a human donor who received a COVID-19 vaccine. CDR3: CASSLSGTSYNTDTQYF. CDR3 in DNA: TGCGCCAGCAGCCTTTCCGGGACTAGCTATAACACAGATACGCAGTATTTT.